The following is a T cell receptor (beta chain) sequence with its context. Its antigen remains unidentified. No qualities accompany the bases; no much larger clone lies one base away. The data were taken from a study of cytomegalovirus exposure and HLA in healthy donors (dated by TCRdb to 2016 to 2017). Regarding the study in general: An earlier analysis of several hundred of the donors reported 276 Gb of sequence data and 95 million to 130 million unique TCR beta sequences obtained from 150 million to 200 million T cells. In a later genetic analysis, genome-wide SNP genotypes for about 65% of the roughly 670 donors were used, and that subset was treated as a discovery cohort. An early release covering 550 to 700 HLA-typed donors comprised 250 to 350 gigabases of sequencing data and around 80 million unique TCR sequences. The study combined high-throughput TCR immunosequencing, statistical association of individual TCRs with disease status, and machine learning to predict cytomegalovirus infection status. To decide whether each TCR beta V gene segment behaved as functional or pseudogenic, an earlier analysis of over 500 of the donors relied on high-throughput TCR beta sequencing. Rather than using new phenotypic data, the later analysis identified candidate immune exposures from TCR beta sequences and from how often those sequences occurred across donors. Every discovery cohort repertoire had been produced on one sequencing platform. On average, roughly 250,000 unique TCR beta nucleotide sequences were sequenced per donor among a few hundred genotyped donors of the cohort, with roughly a sixth of those sequences being non-productive. HLA typing included class I and class II loci at four-digit resolution. Among the roughly 400 genotyped donors, around 81% belonged to the genetic ancestry cluster associated with self-reported Caucasian donors. About 5 DR-DQ haplotypes were handled as single units for association and clustering, since linkage in the cohort was strong. The number of donors typed differed by locus, with roughly 629-640 for A, B, C, DRB1 and DQB1, around 500 for DQA1, some 570 for DPA1, and around 430 for DPB1. Along with the roughly 700-subject first cohort, a separate validation cohort of more than 90 different subjects was used. The study used immunosequencing to profile the T cell repertoires of approximately 650 subjects and linked those repertoires to cytomegalovirus serostatus. Donor age, sex, ethnicity and CMV serostatus were compiled alongside the repertoire data. The study aimed to test whether cataloging public T cell receptors could reveal signatures of past pathogen exposure. To study patterns of TCR occurrence, a later analysis re-analyzed previously published TCR beta repertoires from around 660 donors and added high-resolution HLA genotyping. General findings and caveats noted by the study authors: The presence/absence analyses assumed that sequencing depth was roughly uniform across donors, and that assumption may not be true. In vitro tests confirmed that a few of the cytomegalovirus-associated TCR beta chains recognize cytomegalovirus antigens. Correlated functional status among segregating V segments might reflect linkage disequilibrium, but an unknown experimental factor could not be ruled out. According to a later analysis, TCR association rates differed among HLA loci, with DRB1 alleles showing the most associated TCRs and HLA-C alleles showing the fewest. A further reported finding was that TCR beta sequences accurately predicted the HLA-A and HLA-B alleles for most subjects in the first cohort. Broadly in line with IMGT annotations, most TCR beta V segments showed up in productive rearrangements about 87% or about 30% of the time in an earlier analysis of 587 of the donors. When HLA alleles, especially DR and DQ, strongly co-occurred, attributing TCR associations to individual alleles was difficult. Cytomegalovirus status was reported to be diagnosed by the classifier with high specificity and sensitivity in both the original and validation cohorts. Some IMGT-functional V segments, including TRBV6-2 and TRBV6-3, could not be told apart with the 87-base-pair reads, so those segments were excluded. While some public TCRs were present in many individuals, most TCR sequences turned up only very rarely across donors. Because counts were too low, roughly 17 rarely observed V segments, including chromosome 9 orphons, were left out of the earlier analysis of over 550 of the donors. In this cohort, only TCR beta chains were sequenced, and detectable features were limited by the absence of alpha or paired-chain data. A later analysis found that most CMV-associated TCR beta chains appeared HLA-restricted, with HLA associations seemingly driven largely by CMV exposure. In a later genetic analysis, a missense DCLRE1C variant was associated with V-gene and J-gene trimming of TCR beta chains, and the association was replicated in an independent cohort. Because HLA typing was unavailable for some donors at each locus, only the typed subset was used in association tests. In the study, 150 to 200 TCR beta chains were listed as associated with cytomegalovirus. A later genetic analysis reported fewer N-insertions in productive TCRs among donors in an Asian-associated ancestry cluster than the roughly 620-donor mean. Immune exposure information for the cohort was limited to CMV serostatus. The authors suggested that the approach could potentially be generalized to other disease states and immunological phenotypes. Several of the top co-occurrence clusters appeared to be linked to parvovirus B19, influenza, CMV and Epstein-Barr virus, according to a later analysis. In a later analysis, HLA-associated TCR beta chains showed more clonal expansion and lower generation probabilities than non-associated chains that were equally common. At a false discovery rate of 0.05, a later analysis linked under 20,000 TCR beta sequences to specific HLA alleles. A cluster of highly shared sequence variants was judged likely to represent a technical artifact of the sequencing pipeline.

The library was generated by the immunoSEQ multiplex PCR assay. A mixture of 60 forward primers for TCR Vbeta segments and 13 reverse primers for TCR Jbeta segments was used in the multiplex PCR. The CDR3 region of rearranged TCR beta genes was amplified from genomic DNA by a multiplex PCR assay. The amplified TCR beta libraries were sequenced on the Illumina HiSeq System as 87-base-pair reads. From the authors' description of their analysis: In a later analysis, tens of millions of unique TCR beta chains were counted across the approximately 640 repertoires, and around 11 million of these chains were shared by at least two donors. Raw reads were error-corrected and collapsed into unique sequences by a nearest-neighbor algorithm in which closely related sequences were merged to remove PCR and sequencing errors. To assign V, D and J gene segments, CDR3 sequences were aligned to IMGT reference sequences. For a sequence to be retained, at least a six-nucleotide match to both a V gene segment and a J gene segment was required. A rearrangement was called productive if the CDR3 had no stop codons and remained in frame with V and J, and every other rearrangement was called non-productive. Following IMGT convention, CDR3 was defined as the stretch from the second conserved V-encoded cysteine to the conserved J-encoded phenylalanine. Sequences without an unambiguous match to a single V gene segment were excluded from the earlier analysis of over 500 of the donors. In an earlier analysis of approximately 590 of the donors, V segments were called functional above 56.7% productive rearrangements and were called segregating when the between-donor standard deviation exceeded 5%. A statistical classification framework was built for diagnosing cytomegalovirus status from the catalog of TCR beta chain sequences. V and J gene assignment, in a later analysis, came from comparing TCR nucleotide sequences with IMGT/GENE-DB human TR gene sequences. In a later analysis, CDR3 sequences and most-parsimonious VDJ recombination scenarios were assigned using the TCRdist pipeline. In a later analysis, each TCR beta chain was defined by its CDR3 amino acid sequence together with its V-gene family, and reads without a unique V-gene family were excluded. In a later analysis, a few hundred highly shared, low-generation-probability nucleotide sequences were removed to address suspected cross-contamination and a sequencing artifact. In a later analysis, a clonal expansion index was calculated for each public chain from normalized within-repertoire ranks of inferred template counts. Generation probabilities in a later analysis came from a VDJ recombination model fitted to out-of-frame rearrangements, and those results were checked against IGoR. A later analysis scored TCR-TCR, TCR-HLA and TCR-CMV co-occurrence with hypergeometric tests, applying a repertoire-size bias correction to TCR pairs. A later analysis estimated false discovery rates by permuting HLA or CMV assignments 20 times. In a later analysis, co-occurring TCRs were grouped using DBSCAN, with TCRdist sequence similarity added in when clustering inside HLA-allele-positive subsets. Repertoires with fewer than 30,000 or more than 120,000 public chains were left out of co-occurrence clustering, as were five repertoires with anomalous nucleotide sharing. TCRdb stores this immuneACCESS table with in-frame sequences only. Part of the clones is absent; in the studies checked, under half of the shortfall reflects unresolved V genes, and no reason is known for the rest. Clone size and V and J calls were adopted from that table, with D and trimming inferred from the DNA. This sample is represented by some 180,000 clones; roughly 9.4% of them were singletons. The leading ten clones occupy 1% to 1.5% of the sample.

CDR1 and CDR2 are read off the germline V gene (reference sequence) as LNHDA and SQIVND. V is pared back by 4 bases and J by 3 bases, with 10 bases lying between the germline termini. Including cysteine and phenylalanine, the CDR3 has 13 amino acids. The entry retains the CDR3 DNA only, 39 bases that are in frame from base 1. The cohort comprised fewer than 700 healthy bone marrow donors. Cohort members were all nominally healthy when sampled, although unrecorded immune exposures were likely present. The donor was CMV seropositive and was included in the group of 250 to 300 seropositive cohort members. Each donor provided a peripheral blood sample, and peripheral blood mononuclear cells were used for TCR beta sequencing. The Qiagen DNeasy Blood Extraction Kit was used to extract genomic DNA from the blood cell samples.

This TCR was recovered from a woman aged 25 to 39 in good health and CMV-seropositive. Sequenced input: PBMCs. This chain is built from TRBV19 and TRBJ2-7; D gene: possibly TRBD2, on 6 matching bases. The base sequence is TGTGCCAGTAGTACCGGGGGTGGCTACGAGCAGTACTTC. Protein translation: CASSTGGGYEQYF.